The present TCR beta chain was sequenced within a study of blood T cell repertoires in COVID-19. Background on the study: The analysed material was cDNA or gDNA that came from T cells, B-cell-depleted T cells, or PBMCs.

CDR1 is SEHNR, CDR2 FQNEAQ, per germline (reference sequence). The V gene lost 3 bases and the J gene lost 4 bases, with 9 bases spanning the gap. The CDR3 totals 13 residues. Participants' own reports of clinical history determined their cohort assignment. This clone was recorded only once. Methods used by the authors: Nucleated cell number was recorded as an estimate derived from reference gene primer amplification. The repertoire was sequenced with immunoSEQ multiplex PCR; TCRdb's copy has only in-frame clones and lacks some. V and J calls and clone size are those listed in that table; D and trimming were worked out from the DNA. The sample has approximately 200,000 clones, 75% to 90% seen once.

This receptor was taken from a woman under 30 in a cohort exposed to, infected with or recovered from COVID-19 (not recorded which). The source material was PBMCs or T cells enriched from blood (not recorded which). The V gene is TRBV7-9, the J gene TRBJ1-1, with unresolved D. CDR3 nucleotide sequence: TGTGCCAGCAGCTTGAAGGAGGTCACTGAAGCTTTCTTT. Encoded protein: CASSLKEVTEAFF.